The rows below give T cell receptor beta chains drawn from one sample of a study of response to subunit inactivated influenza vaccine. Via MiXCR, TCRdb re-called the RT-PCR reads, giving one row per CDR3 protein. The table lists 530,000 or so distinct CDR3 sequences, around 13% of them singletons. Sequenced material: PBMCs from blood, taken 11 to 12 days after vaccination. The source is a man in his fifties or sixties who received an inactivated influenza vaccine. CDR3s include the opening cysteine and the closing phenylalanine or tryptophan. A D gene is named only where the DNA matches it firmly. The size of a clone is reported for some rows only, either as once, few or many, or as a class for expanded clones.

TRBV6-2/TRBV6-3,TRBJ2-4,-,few,CASSPGHLRLAKNIQYF,TGTGCCAGCAGTCCCGGACACCTAAGGTTAGCCAAAAACATTCAGTACTTC
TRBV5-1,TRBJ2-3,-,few,CASRVGAPTDTQYF,TGCGCCAGCAGGGTAGGGGCGCCTACAGATACGCAGTATTTT
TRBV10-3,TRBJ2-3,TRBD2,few,CAISDLWLAGTTKADTQYF,TGTGCCATCAGTGACTTATGGCTAGCGGGGACCACTAAGGCAGATACGCAGTATTTT
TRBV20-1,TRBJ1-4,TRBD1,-,CSARGQGGNEKLFF,TGCAGTGCTCGTGGACAGGGTGGGAATGAAAAACTGTTTTTT
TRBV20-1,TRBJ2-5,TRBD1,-,CSARAGRGQETQYF,TGCAGTGCTAGAGCCGGCAGGGGGCAGGAGACCCAGTACTTC
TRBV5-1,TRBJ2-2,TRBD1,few,CASSTRDRRNTGELFF,TGCGCCAGCAGCACTCGGGACAGGAGGAACACCGGGGAGCTGTTTTTT
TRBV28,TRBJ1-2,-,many,CATSTRSGYTF,TGTGCCACCTCCACGCGAAGTGGCTACACCTTC
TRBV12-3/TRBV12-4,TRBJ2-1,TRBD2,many,CASSFSLLAGSDEQFF,TGTGCCAGCAGTTTTTCTCTCCTAGCGGGGAGCGATGAGCAGTTCTTC
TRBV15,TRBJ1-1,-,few,CATSQQGWGNTEAFF,TGTGCCACCAGCCAGCAGGGCTGGGGGAACACTGAAGCTTTCTTT
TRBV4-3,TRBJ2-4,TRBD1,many,CASSQEGQGGIQYF,TGCGCCAGCAGCCAGGAAGGACAGGGCGGCATTCAGTACTTC
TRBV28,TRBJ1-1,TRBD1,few,CASSWGGQVNTEAFF,TGTGCCAGCAGTTGGGGGGGACAGGTGAACACTGAAGCTTTCTTT
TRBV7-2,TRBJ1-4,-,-,CASSLALGETNEKLFF,TGTGCCAGCAGCTTAGCCCTGGGGGAAACTAATGAAAAACTGTTTTTT
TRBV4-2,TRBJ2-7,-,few,CASSQADTPYEQYF,TGTGCCAGCAGCCAAGCGGACACCCCCTACGAGCAGTACTTC
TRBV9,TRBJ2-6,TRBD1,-,CASSPQGVSGANVLTF,TGTGCCAGCAGCCCACAGGGGGTCTCTGGGGCCAACGTCCTGACTTTC
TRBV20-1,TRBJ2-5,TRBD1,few,CSAKGQQETQYF,TGCAGTGCTAAGGGACAGCAAGAGACCCAGTACTTC
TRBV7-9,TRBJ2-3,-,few,CASSPTPRGGTDTQYF,TGTGCCAGCAGCCCCACCCCGAGAGGTGGCACAGATACGCAGTATTTT
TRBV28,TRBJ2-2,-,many,CASSLWTGGTGELFF,TGTGCCAGCAGTTTATGGACAGGAGGCACCGGGGAGCTGTTTTTT